The next 32 T cell receptor beta chains were all read from a single sample in a study of control samples from healthy donors and cancer patients. This table comes from immunoSEQ multiplex PCR, and its TCRdb copy is limited to in-frame clones, with some not included. The sample yields 150,000 to 200,000 clones, approximately 94% seen once. Input material: blood. The receptors stem from a man under 40 in good health.

The chain is built from TRBV5-1 and TRBJ2-2, with D uncertain. Per germline, CDR1 SGHRS and CDR2 YFSETQ. The V end lost 2 bases, the J end lost 5 bases, and 10 bases lay between the germline ends. The CDR3 spans 14 residues. In DNA form, the CDR3 reads TGCGCCAGCAGCTTCAAGACCCGGACCGGGGAGCTGTTTTTT. Translated, it gives CASSFKTRTGELFF. The whole variable domain, filled in from reference TRBV5-1 and TRBJ2-2, reads KAGVTQTPRYLIKTRGQQVTLSCSPISGHRSVSWYQQTPGQGLQFLFEYFSETQRNKGNFPGRFSGRQFSNSRSEMNVSTLELGDSALYLCASSFKTRTGELFFGEGSRLTVL.

CDR3 nucleotide sequence: TGTGCCAGCAGTCCCCTAGGCGCAGGGCCCTACGAGCAGTACTTC. Translation gives CASSPLGAGPYEQYF. The genes are TRBV5-6 and TRBJ2-7, with D possibly being TRBD1 (5 bases). The CDR3 runs to 15 residues. V gave up 5 bases and J gave up 2 bases, with 17 bases separating them. Germline V gene sequence: CDR1 SGHDT, CDR2 YYEEEE.

The V gene is TRBV11-3, the J gene TRBJ1-4, with a possible D match to TRBD1 (5 bases). The CDR3 consists of 17 residues. Trimming stripped 4 bases from V and 0 bases from J, with 15 bases between. In germline, CDR1 is SGHNT, CDR2 YENEEA. This CDR3 is CASSSPGRYATNEKLFF. CDR3 coding DNA: TGTGCCAGCAGCTCCCCAGGGAGATATGCAACTAATGAAAAACTGTTTTTT. The full variable domain, its missing parts supplied by reference TRBV11-3 and TRBJ1-4, is EAGVVQSPRYKIIEKKQPVAFWCNPISGHNTLYWYLQNLGQGPELLIRYENEEAVDDSQLPKDRFSAERLKGVDSTLKIQPAELGDSAVYLCASSSPGRYATNEKLFFGSGTQLSVL.

The rearrangement links TRBV10-3 to TRBJ1-2, with 9 bases identical to TRBD1. The CDR3 loop spans 16 amino acids. The J segment lost 9 bases and the V segment lost 3 bases, leaving 14 bases of the junction unmatched. Per germline, CDR1 ENHRY and CDR2 SYGVKD. CDR3 sequence: CAISETGTGRYQSYTF. As DNA, the CDR3 is TGTGCCATCAGTGAAACCGGGACAGGGCGTTATCAAAGCTACACCTTC.

V usage is TRBV6-6 and J usage is TRBJ1-2; 8 bases are a match to TRBD1. CDR3 length: 14 amino acids. V shed 8 bases, J shed 6 bases, and the junction held 11 bases outside the gene matches. The germline V gene encodes CDR1 MNHNY and CDR2 SVGAGI (reference sequence). The CDR3 region is CASRRQGAGDGYTF. DNA for the CDR3: TGTGCCAGCCGAAGGCAGGGGGCTGGTGATGGCTACACCTTC.

This clone was observed a handful of times. The gene calls are TRBV19 and TRBJ1-1, with 8 nucleotides matching TRBD1. Per the germline V gene, CDR1 is LNHDA and CDR2 is SQIVND (reference sequence). This CDR3 contains 15 residues. Trimming took 0 bases from V and 0 from J; bases not matched to a gene: 0. The CDR3 nucleotides read TGTGCCAGTAGTATAGAGACAGGGGTGAACACTGAAGCTTTCTTT. Amino acid sequence: CASSIETGVNTEAFF.

The chain employs TRBV10-3 and TRBJ1-3, with D tentatively TRBD1 (5 bases). The ends were cut back, 5 bases at V and 0 bases at J, with 11 bases in the middle. This CDR3 comprises 15 residues. Germline loops: CDR1 ENHRY, CDR2 SYGVKD. The CDR3 loop is CAISPRGSSGNTIYF. Written as DNA, the CDR3 is TGTGCCATCAGTCCCCGGGGGAGCTCTGGAAACACCATATATTTT.

The chain uses TRBV5-4 and TRBJ2-7, with D perhaps matching TRBD1 (7 bases). Germline-derived CDR1 and CDR2 are SGHNT and YYREEE (reference sequence). There are 13 residues in the CDR3. Trimming cost V 2 bases and J 4 bases, with 10 bases left between them. The chain's CDR3 is CASSLPGGYEQYF. As DNA, the CDR3 is TGTGCCAGCAGCTTACCAGGGGGGTACGAGCAGTACTTC.

V gene TRBV12-3 or TRBV12-4 combines with J gene TRBJ1-5, with TRBD1 identical over 7 bases. The ends lost 6 bases at V and 5 bases at J; junction bases unmatched: 4. CDR3 size: 13 residues. This CDR3 is CASRQGFDQPQHF. CDR3 sequence (DNA): TGTGCCAGCAGACAGGGGTTTGATCAGCCCCAGCATTTT.

The chain is built from TRBV10-3 and TRBJ1-2; 11 bases are a match to TRBD1. The CDR3 length is 15 residues. After removal of 6 bases from V and 3 bases from J, the junction contained 6 bases not matched to a gene. The germline CDR1 and CDR2 sequences are ENHRY and SYGVKD. The CDR3 DNA is TGTGCCATCAGGCCGGGACAGGGGGTTCACTATGGCTACACCTTC. The encoded protein is CAIRPGQGVHYGYTF.

This clone showed up just once. The chain employs TRBV6-2 or TRBV6-3 and TRBJ2-7, with a weak D call TRBD2 (5 bases). The CDR3 runs 13 residues. Looked up from germline, CDR1 is MNHEY and CDR2 is SVGEGT. V lost 5 bases and J lost 4, with 12 bases in between. In nucleotides, the CDR3 is TGTGCCAGCAGTCATGGACTGGATTACGAGCAGTACTTC. This translates into CASSHGLDYEQYF.

The chain carries TRBV3-1 (or the pseudogene TRBV3-2) and TRBJ1-2; 8 bases are a match to TRBD1. Germline loops: CDR1 LGHDT, CDR2 YNNKEL (reference sequence). The CDR3 sequence is 17 residues long. J lost 2 bases, V lost 4 bases, and 12 bases had no gene match. The CDR3 region is CASSPLKRGQENYGYTF. In nucleotides, the CDR3 is TGTGCCAGCAGCCCACTGAAACGGGGACAGGAGAACTATGGCTACACCTTC.

V and J are TRBV5-5 and TRBJ1-3; unclear D gene. Trimming took 2 bases from V and 4 from J, leaving 4 bases between them. The CDR3 consists of 12 residues. Per germline, CDR1 SGHKS and CDR2 YYEKEE (reference sequence). CDR3 protein: CASSFEGNTIYF. The CDR3 bases are TGTGCCAGCAGCTTCGAGGGAAACACCATATATTTT.

In DNA, the CDR3 is TGTGCCACCAGTATCGGGGGAGGCACAGATACGCAGTATTTT. Translating it yields CATSIGGGTDTQYF. The genes are TRBV24-1 and TRBJ2-3, with a weak D call TRBD2 (6 bases). The CDR3 runs to 14 residues. Per the germline V gene, CDR1 is KGHDR and CDR2 is SFDVKD. V was cut by 6 bases and J by 1 base, with 10 bases left in between.

In its sample, this clone was seen once. CDR3 DNA: TGCGCCAGCAGCCCAGGGGGATTCTACGAGCAGTACTTC. This gives the protein CASSPGGFYEQYF. The chain uses TRBV5-1 and TRBJ2-7; the match to TRBD1 covers 7 bases. The J segment lost 3 bases and the V segment lost 4 bases, leaving 4 bases of the junction unmatched. The germline CDR1 and CDR2 sequences are SGHRS and YFSETQ. The CDR3 length is 13 residues.

The CDR3 DNA reads as TGTGCCAGCAGCTTGGGACAGGGAGTCTCTGGAAACACCATATATTTT. Its protein is CASSLGQGVSGNTIYF. The chain has TRBV13 and TRBJ1-3, with 9 bases identical to TRBD1. The CDR3 spans 16 residues. The trim removed 3 bases at V and 0 bases at J, leaving 3 bases unmatched. Germline V lookup: CDR1 PRHDT, CDR2 FYEKMQ (reference sequence).

The gene calls are TRBV6-2 or TRBV6-3 and TRBJ1-2; 7 bases are a match to TRBD1. The length of the CDR3 is 16 residues. V lost 4 bases to trimming and J lost 6 bases; unmatched junction nucleotides: 14. CDR1 is MNHEY and CDR2 is SVGEGT in the germline V gene. CDR3 nucleotide sequence: TGTGCCAGCAGTTCTCCCGGCCGCGGGACAGCTGATGGCTACACCTTC. Its protein product is CASSSPGRGTADGYTF.

This clone was found a few times. This rearrangement joins TRBV7-2 to TRBJ1-1, with D uncertain. The CDR3 extends over 13 amino acids. In germline, CDR1 is SGHTA, CDR2 FQGNSA. The V and J ends lost 6 bases and 0 bases respectively, with 8 bases between them. CDR3 loop: CASSAQVNTEAFF. DNA of the CDR3: TGTGCCAGCAGTGCTCAGGTGAACACTGAAGCTTTCTTT.

The rearrangement links TRBV7-2 to TRBJ1-2, with D hard to call. The germline CDR1 and CDR2 sequences are SGHTA and FQGNSA. CDR3 length equals 13 residues. V dropped 3 bases and J dropped 5 bases, with 10 bases sitting between them. The CDR3 coding sequence is TGTGCCAGCAGCTTGACAATCCTGTATGGCTACACCTTC. Amino acids: CASSLTILYGYTF.

The count of this clone is one. The rearrangement uses TRBV15 and TRBJ1-5, with D tentatively TRBD1 (5 bases). In germline, CDR1 is LNHNV, CDR2 YYDKDF (reference sequence). This CDR3 is built from 14 residues. V lost 0 bases and J 5 bases, leaving 8 bases between the germline ends. This CDR3 is CATSRDWGYQPQHF. The CDR3 nucleotides read TGTGCCACCAGCAGAGATTGGGGCTATCAGCCCCAGCATTTT.

This chain links TRBV30 with TRBJ1-2, with 7 bases matching TRBD1. This CDR3 spans 14 amino acids. With 4 bases clipped from V and 3 bases from J, the junction kept 8 bases outside the gene matches. The V gene's germline CDR1 is GTSNPN and CDR2 SVGIG (reference sequence). The CDR3 protein is CAWKGQDRDYGYTF. The CDR3, as DNA: TGTGCCTGGAAAGGACAGGACCGGGACTATGGCTACACCTTC. Looking up the rest from reference TRBV30 and TRBJ1-2 gives the full variable domain: SQTIHQWPATLVQPVGSPLSLECTVEGTSNPNLYWYRQAAGRGLQLLFYSVGIGQISSEVPQNLSASRPQDRQFILSSKKLLLSDSGFYLCAWKGQDRDYGYTFGSGTRLTVV.

As regards this clone: As the CDR3 is not closed by the conserved phenylalanine or tryptophan, this likely results from a read error. No DNA is shown, since the ends of the CDR3 on it are uncertain; the CDR3 is the one TCRdb lists. The rearrangement joins TRBV6-2 or TRBV6-3 to TRBJ1-4; the table's TRBD1 call for D was not verified on the DNA. Germline lookup yields CDR1 MNHEY and CDR2 SVGEGT. The CDR3 totals 19 residues, both ends included. The CDR3 is CASSITGDSYNPTNEKLFL.

The chain has TRBV5-5 and TRBJ1-4; 10 positions match TRBD1. Germline V CDR1 and CDR2: SGHKS, YYEKEE (reference sequence). This CDR3 contains 14 residues. V gave up 4 bases and J gave up 5 bases; unmatched junction bases: 2. CDR3 sequence reads: CASSRQGANEKLFF. CDR3 in DNA: TGTGCCAGCAGCCGACAGGGGGCGAATGAAAAACTGTTTTTT.

The CDR3 DNA is TGTGCCAGCAGTCCCCTGGGGACTAGCGGGGGCGAGCAGTACTTC. Protein sequence: CASSPLGTSGGEQYF. V gene TRBV27 combines with J gene TRBJ2-7, with 14 bases matching TRBD2. After removal of 5 bases from V and 6 bases from J, the junction contained 6 bases not matched to a gene. Germline V CDR1 and CDR2: MNHEY, SMNVEV (reference sequence). The CDR3 loop spans 15 amino acids.

The rearrangement uses TRBV7-8 and TRBJ1-1; no definite D call. Germline loops: CDR1 SGHVS, CDR2 FQNEAQ. Trimming pared 5 bases from V and 2 bases from J, leaving 9 bases between. There are 13 residues in the CDR3. The CDR3 loop is CASSNRGNTEAFF. The DNA of the CDR3 is TGTGCCAGCAGCAACCGGGGAAACACTGAAGCTTTCTTT.

J is TRBJ2-3 and V is TRBV11-2; weak D call: TRBD1 (6 bases). Germline V CDR1 and CDR2: SGHAT, FQNNGV. Trimming removed 5 bases at V and 2 bases at J, with 11 bases between. This CDR3 has 14 residues. The CDR3 reads CASSLRDITDTQYF. CDR3 DNA sequence: TGTGCCAGCAGCCTCCGGGACATCACAGATACGCAGTATTTT.

The gene calls are TRBV10-3 and TRBJ2-7; D not resolved. CDR1 ENHRY and CDR2 SYGVKD come from the germline V gene. Trimming shortened V by 3 bases and J by 5 bases, and 5 bases separated the two germline ends. The CDR3 sequence is 11 residues long. This CDR3 is CAISDSNEQYF. The CDR3 DNA follows: TGTGCCATCAGTGATTCAAACGAGCAGTACTTC.

The chain carries TRBV19 and TRBJ2-7; D remains ambiguous. CDR1 is LNHDA and CDR2 is SQIVND in the germline V gene (reference sequence). V lost 1 base and J lost 6, with 10 bases in between. This CDR3 is 13 amino acids long. CDR3 amino acids: CASSIVPAGEQYF. The CDR3 DNA sequence: TGTGCCAGTAGTATAGTTCCCGCTGGCGAGCAGTACTTC.

In this sample, this clone turned up once. The V gene is TRBV13, the J gene TRBJ2-7; unclear D gene. V gave up 1 base and J gave up 6 bases, with 7 bases separating them. The CDR3 is 12 amino acids. Germline CDR1 is PRHDT and CDR2 is FYEKMQ (reference sequence). The CDR3 region has the DNA TGTGCCAGCAGCTTAGCCCAGTCCGAGCAGTACTTC. Protein: CASSLAQSEQYF.

The V gene is TRBV7-9, the J gene TRBJ1-6, with D tentatively TRBD1 (5 bases). The CDR3 loop spans 15 amino acids. Between the trimmed V and J ends, which lost 1 base and 8 bases, there was a span of 12 bases. The germline V gene encodes CDR1 SEHNR and CDR2 FQNEAQ (reference sequence). The CDR3 reads CASSLVRGVHSPLHF. CDR3 bases: TGTGCCAGCAGCTTAGTGCGGGGGGTACATTCACCCCTCCACTTT.

The V call is TRBV19, the J call TRBJ1-1; 10 bases map to TRBD1. V trimming: 6 bases; J trimming: 0 bases; junction bases outside the gene matches: 1. CDR1 LNHDA and CDR2 SQIVND come from the germline V gene (reference sequence). CDR3 length equals 14 residues. The CDR3 loop reads CASRGTGVNTEAFF. The CDR3 bases are TGTGCCAGTAGGGGGACAGGGGTGAACACTGAAGCTTTCTTT.

This clone was detected once. This chain joins TRBV4-3 and TRBJ1-1; D uncertain. The CDR3 length is 13 residues. Trimming took 2 bases from V and 3 from J, leaving 7 bases between them. Per the germline V gene, CDR1 is LGHNA and CDR2 is YSLEER. The CDR3 sequence is CASSQSWYTEAFF. CDR3 nucleotide sequence: TGCGCCAGCAGCCAATCGTGGTACACTGAAGCTTTCTTT.